The TCR beta chain under discussion was sequenced for a study of blood T cell repertoires in COVID-19. The V end was cut by 3 bases, the J end by 2 bases, with 8 bases between. The CDR3 loop spans 15 amino acids. Looked up from germline, CDR1 is MNHNS and CDR2 is SASEGT. Profiled with immunoSEQ multiplex PCR; TCRdb holds only in-frame clones, not every one. The sample has tens of thousands of clones, nearly 90% seen once. The chain employs TRBV6-1 and TRBJ2-6, with D possibly being TRBD2 (5 bases). Material: peripheral blood. The clonotype was recovered from a man between 50 and 59 years old with acute or convalescent COVID-19. For the CDR3, the DNA is TGTGCCAGCAGTGAGTTGGGAGCTGGGGCCAACGTCCTGACTTTC. Translated, it gives CASSELGAGANVLTF.